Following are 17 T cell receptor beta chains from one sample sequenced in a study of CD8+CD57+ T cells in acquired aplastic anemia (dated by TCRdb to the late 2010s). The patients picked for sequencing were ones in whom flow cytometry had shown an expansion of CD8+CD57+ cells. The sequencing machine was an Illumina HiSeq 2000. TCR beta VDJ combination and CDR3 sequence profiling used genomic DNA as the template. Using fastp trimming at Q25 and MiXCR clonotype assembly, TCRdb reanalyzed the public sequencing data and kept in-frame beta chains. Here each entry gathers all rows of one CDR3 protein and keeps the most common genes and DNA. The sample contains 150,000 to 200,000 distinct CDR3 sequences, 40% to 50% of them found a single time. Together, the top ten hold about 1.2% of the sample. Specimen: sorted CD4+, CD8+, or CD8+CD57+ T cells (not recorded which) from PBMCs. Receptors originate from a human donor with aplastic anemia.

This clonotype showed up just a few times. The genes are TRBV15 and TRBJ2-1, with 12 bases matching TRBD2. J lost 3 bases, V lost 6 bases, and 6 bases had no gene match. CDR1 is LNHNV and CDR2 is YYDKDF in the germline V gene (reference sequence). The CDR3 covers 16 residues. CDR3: CATRLTSGGNYNEQFF. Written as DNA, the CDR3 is TGTGCCACCAGACTCACTAGCGGGGGGAACTACAATGAGCAGTTCTTC.

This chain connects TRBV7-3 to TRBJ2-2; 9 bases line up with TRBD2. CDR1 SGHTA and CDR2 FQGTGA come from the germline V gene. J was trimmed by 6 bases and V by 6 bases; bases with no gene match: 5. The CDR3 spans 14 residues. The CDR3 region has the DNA TGTGCCAGCAGGGGGACTAGCAACGCCGGGGAGCTGTTTTTT. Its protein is CASRGTSNAGELFF.

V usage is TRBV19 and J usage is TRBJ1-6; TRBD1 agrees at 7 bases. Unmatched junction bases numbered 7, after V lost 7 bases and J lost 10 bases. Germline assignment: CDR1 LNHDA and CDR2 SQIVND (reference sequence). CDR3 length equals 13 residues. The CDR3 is CASNEGARSPLHF. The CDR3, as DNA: TGTGCCAGTAATGAGGGGGCAAGATCACCCCTCCACTTT. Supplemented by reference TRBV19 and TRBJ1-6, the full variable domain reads DGGITQSPKYLFRKEGQNVTLSCEQNLNHDAMYWYRQDPGQGLRLIYYSQIVNDFQKGDIAEGYSVSREKKESFPLTVTSAQKNPTAFYLCASNEGARSPLHFGNGTRLTVT.

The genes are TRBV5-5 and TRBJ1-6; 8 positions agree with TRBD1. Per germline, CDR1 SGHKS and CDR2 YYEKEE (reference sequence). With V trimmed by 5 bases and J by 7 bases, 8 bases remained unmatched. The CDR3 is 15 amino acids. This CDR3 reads CASSVRQGPNSPLHF. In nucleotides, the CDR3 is TGTGCCAGCAGTGTACGACAGGGGCCAAATTCACCCCTCCACTTT.

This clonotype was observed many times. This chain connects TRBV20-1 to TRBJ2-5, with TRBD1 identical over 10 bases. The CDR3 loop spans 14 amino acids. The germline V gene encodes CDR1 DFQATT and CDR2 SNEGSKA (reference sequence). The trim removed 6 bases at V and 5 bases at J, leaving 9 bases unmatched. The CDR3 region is CSAPRTGGLETQYF. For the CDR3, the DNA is TGCAGTGCGCCTAGGACAGGGGGTCTGGAGACCCAGTACTTC.

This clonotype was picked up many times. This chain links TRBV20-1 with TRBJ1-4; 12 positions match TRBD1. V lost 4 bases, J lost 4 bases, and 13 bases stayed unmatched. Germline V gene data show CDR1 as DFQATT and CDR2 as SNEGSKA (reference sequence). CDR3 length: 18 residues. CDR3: CSAITMGQGAGLNEKLFF. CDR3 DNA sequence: TGCAGTGCTATAACAATGGGACAGGGGGCTGGACTTAATGAAAAACTGTTTTTT.

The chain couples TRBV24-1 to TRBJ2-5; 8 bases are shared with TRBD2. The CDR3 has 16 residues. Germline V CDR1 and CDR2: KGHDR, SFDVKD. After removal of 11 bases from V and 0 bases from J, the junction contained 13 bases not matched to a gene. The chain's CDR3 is CASSVRLASHQETQYF. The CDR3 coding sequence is TGTGCCAGCAGCGTCCGACTAGCGAGCCACCAAGAGACCCAGTACTTC.

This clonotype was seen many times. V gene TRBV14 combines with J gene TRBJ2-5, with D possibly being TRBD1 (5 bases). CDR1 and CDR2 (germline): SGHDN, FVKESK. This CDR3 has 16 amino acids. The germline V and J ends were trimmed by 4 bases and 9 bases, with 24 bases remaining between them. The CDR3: CASSRLGSTALKAQYF. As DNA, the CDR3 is TGTGCCAGCAGCCGTTTGGGGTCGACAGCCTTGAAGGCCCAGTACTTC. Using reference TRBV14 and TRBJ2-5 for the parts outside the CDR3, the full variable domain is EAGVTQFPSHSVIEKGQTVTLRCDPISGHDNLYWYRRVMGKEIKFLLHFVKESKQDESGMPNNRFLAERTGGTYSTLKVQPAELEDSGVYFCASSRLGSTALKAQYFGPGTRLLVL.

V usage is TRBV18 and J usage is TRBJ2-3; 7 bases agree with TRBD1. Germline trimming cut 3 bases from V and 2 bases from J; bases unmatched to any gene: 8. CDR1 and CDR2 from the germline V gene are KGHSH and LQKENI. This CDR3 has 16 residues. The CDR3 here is CASSPPGTVVTDTQYF. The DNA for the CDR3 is TGTGCCAGCTCACCCCCCGGGACAGTAGTCACAGATACGCAGTATTTT.

The CDR3 reads CASSLRGIGTDTQYF. The DNA for the CDR3 is TGTGCCAGCAGTTTACGAGGTATCGGAACAGATACGCAGTATTTT. V usage is TRBV27 and J usage is TRBJ2-3, with D hard to call. The CDR3 sequence is 15 residues long. The V and J ends lost 2 bases and 3 bases respectively, with 12 bases between them. In germline, CDR1 is MNHEY, CDR2 SMNVEV (reference sequence).

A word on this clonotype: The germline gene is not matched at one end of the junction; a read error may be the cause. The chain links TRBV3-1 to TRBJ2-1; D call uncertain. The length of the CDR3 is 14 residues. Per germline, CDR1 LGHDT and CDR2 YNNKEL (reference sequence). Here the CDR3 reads CASSQQLSYNERFF. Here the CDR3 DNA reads TGTGCCAGCAGCCAACAGCTCTCCTACAATGAGCGGTTCTTC.

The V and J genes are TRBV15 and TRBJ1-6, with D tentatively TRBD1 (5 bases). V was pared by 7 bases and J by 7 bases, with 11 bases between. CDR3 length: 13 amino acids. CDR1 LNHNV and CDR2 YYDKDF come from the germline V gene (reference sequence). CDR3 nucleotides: TGTGCCACCACGGCAGGGTTGAATTCACCCCTCCACTTT. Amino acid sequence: CATTAGLNSPLHF.

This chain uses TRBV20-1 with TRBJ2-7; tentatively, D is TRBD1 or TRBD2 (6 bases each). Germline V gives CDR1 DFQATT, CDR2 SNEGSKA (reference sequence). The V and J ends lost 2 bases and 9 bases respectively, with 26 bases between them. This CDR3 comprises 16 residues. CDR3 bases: TGCAGTGCTAGAAATGTAGGGGGAACCGCCGGGGGTGGGCAGTACTTC. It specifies CSARNVGGTAGGGQYF.

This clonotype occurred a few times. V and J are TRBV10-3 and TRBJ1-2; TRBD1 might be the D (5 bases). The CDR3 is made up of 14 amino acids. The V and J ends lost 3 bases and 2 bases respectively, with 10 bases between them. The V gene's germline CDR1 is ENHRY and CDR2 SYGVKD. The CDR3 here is CAISERGTNYGYTF. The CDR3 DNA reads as TGTGCCATCAGTGAAAGGGGTACGAACTATGGCTACACCTTC.

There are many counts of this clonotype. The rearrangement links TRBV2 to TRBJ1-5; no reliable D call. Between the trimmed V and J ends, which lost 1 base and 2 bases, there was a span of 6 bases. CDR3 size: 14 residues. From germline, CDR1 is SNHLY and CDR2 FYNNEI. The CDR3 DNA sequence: TGTGCCAGCAGTGAAGGGCAGGGCAATCAGCCCCAGCATTTT. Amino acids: CASSEGQGNQPQHF. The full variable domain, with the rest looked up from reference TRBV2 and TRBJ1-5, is EPEVTQTPSHQVTQMGQEVILRCVPISNHLYFYWYRQILGQKVEFLVSFYNNEISEKSEIFDDQFSVERPDGSNFTLKIRSTKLEDSAMYFCASSEGQGNQPQHFGDGTRLSIL.

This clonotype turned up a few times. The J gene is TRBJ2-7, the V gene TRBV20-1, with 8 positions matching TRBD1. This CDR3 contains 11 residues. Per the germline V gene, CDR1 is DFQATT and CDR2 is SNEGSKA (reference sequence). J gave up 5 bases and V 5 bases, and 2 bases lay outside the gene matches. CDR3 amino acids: CSAGQGNEQYF. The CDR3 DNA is TGCAGTGCTGGACAGGGAAACGAGCAGTACTTC.

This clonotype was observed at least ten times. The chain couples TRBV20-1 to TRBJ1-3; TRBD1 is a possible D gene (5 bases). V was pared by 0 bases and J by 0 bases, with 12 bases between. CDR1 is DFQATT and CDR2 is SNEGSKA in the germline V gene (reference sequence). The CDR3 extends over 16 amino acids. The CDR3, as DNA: TGCAGTGCTAGAGATTTACGGGGCCCCTCTGGAAACACCATATATTTT. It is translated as CSARDLRGPSGNTIYF.